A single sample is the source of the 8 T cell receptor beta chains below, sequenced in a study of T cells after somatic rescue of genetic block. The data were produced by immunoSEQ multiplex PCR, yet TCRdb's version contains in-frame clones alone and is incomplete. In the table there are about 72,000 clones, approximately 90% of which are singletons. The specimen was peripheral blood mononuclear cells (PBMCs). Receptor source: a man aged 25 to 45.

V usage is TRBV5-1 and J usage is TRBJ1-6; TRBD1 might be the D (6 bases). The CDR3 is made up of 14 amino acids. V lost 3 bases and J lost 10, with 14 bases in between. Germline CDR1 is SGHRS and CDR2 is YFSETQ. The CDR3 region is CASSSTGPGSPLHF. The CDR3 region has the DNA TGCGCCAGCAGCTCCACAGGGCCGGGATCACCCCTCCACTTT.

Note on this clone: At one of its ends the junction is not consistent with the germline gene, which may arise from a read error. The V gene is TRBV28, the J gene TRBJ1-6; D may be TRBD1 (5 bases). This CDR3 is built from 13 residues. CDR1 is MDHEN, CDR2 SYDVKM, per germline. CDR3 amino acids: CAISRGRRSPLHF. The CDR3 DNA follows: TGTGCCATCAGTCGGGGACGTCGGTCACCCCTCCACTTT.

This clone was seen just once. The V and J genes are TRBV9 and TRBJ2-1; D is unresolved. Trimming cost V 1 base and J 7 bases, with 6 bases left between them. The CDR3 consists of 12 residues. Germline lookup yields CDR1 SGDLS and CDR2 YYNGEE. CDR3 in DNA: TGTGCCAGCAGCGTACCTGGGAATGAGCAGTTCTTC. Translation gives CASSVPGNEQFF. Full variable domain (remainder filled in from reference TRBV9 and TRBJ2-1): DSGVTQTPKHLITATGQRVTLRCSPRSGDLSVYWYQQSLDQGLQFLIQYYNGEERAKGNILERFSAQQFPDLHSELNLSSLELGDSALYFCASSVPGNEQFFGPGTRLTVL.

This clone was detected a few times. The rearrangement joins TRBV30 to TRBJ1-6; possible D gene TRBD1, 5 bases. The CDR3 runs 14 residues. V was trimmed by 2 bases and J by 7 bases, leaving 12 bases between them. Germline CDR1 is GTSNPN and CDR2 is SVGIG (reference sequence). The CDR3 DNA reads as TGTGCCTGGAGTATCGGGACCGGCAATTCACCCCTCCACTTT. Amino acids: CAWSIGTGNSPLHF.

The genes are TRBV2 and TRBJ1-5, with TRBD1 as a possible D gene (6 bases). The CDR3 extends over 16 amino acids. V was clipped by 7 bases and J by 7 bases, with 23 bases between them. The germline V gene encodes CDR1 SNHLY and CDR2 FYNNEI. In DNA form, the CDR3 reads TGTGCCAGCACCCTGTGGGGGGCGGCTTCAGACCAGCCCCAGCATTTT. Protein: CASTLWGAASDQPQHF.

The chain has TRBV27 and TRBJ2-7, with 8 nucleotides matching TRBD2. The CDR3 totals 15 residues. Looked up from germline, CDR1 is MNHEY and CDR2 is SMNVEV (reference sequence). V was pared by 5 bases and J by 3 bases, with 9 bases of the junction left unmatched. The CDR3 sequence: CASSDRGGRIYEQYF. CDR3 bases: TGTGCCAGCAGTGACCGGGGGGGTCGAATCTACGAGCAGTACTTC.

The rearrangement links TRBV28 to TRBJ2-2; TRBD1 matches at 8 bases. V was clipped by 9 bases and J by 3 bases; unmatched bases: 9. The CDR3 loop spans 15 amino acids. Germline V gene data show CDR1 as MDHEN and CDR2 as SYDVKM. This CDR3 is CASSRRDRHTGELFF. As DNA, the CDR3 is TGTGCCAGTAGCCGCCGGGACAGGCACACCGGGGAGCTGTTTTTT.

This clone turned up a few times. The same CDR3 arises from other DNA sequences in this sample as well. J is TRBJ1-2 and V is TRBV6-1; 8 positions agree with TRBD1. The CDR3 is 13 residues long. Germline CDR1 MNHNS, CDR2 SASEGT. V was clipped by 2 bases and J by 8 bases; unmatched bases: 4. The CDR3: CASSEQGALGYTF. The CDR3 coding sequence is TGTGCCAGCAGTGAACAGGGGGCCCTCGGCTACACCTTC.